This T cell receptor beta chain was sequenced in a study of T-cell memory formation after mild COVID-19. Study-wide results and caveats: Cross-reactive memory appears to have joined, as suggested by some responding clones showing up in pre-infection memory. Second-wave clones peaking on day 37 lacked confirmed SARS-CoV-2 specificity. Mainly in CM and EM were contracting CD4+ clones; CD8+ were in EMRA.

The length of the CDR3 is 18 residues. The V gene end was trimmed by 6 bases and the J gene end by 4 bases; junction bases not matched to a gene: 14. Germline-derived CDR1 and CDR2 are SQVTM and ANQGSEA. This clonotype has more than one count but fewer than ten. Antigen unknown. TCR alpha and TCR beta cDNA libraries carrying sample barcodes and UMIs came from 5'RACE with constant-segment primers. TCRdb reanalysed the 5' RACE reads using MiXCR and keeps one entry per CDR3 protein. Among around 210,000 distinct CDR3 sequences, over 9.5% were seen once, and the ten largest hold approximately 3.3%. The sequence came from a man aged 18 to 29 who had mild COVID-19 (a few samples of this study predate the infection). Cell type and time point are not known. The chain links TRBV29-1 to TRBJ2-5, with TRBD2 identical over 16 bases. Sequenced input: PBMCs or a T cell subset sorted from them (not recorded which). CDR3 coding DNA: TGCAGCGTCCTGCTGGGGACTAGCGGGGGGGCTGGGGGAGAGACCCAGTACTTC. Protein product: CSVLLGTSGGAGGETQYF.